The rows below give T cell receptor beta chains drawn from one sample of a study of T cell responses to AZD1222 COVID-19 vaccine. The table came from immunoSEQ multiplex PCR; TCRdb's copy has only in-frame clones and leaves some out. The sample contains roughly 120,000 clones, approximately 83% of which appear only once. The sequences come from peripheral blood, collected on day 0 of AZD1222 vaccination. The source is an adult in good health. CDR3s include the opening cysteine and the closing phenylalanine or tryptophan. The D gene is left open where the match is weak. Clone size, where shown, is once, few, many, or a class for clones that have expanded.

>.|TRBV5-4|TRBJ1-4|.
CASSLSTVNEKLFF
TGTGCCAGCAGCTTGTCGACAGTTAATGAAAAACTGTTTTTT
>.|TRBV7-9|TRBJ1-2|TRBD1
CASSLVLGGAFGYTF
TGTGCCAGCAGCTTAGTTTTAGGGGGCGCGTTTGGCTACACCTTC
>once|TRBV5-1|TRBJ1-3|TRBD1
CASSLADRAKNTIYF
TGCGCCAGCAGCTTGGCGGACAGGGCGAAAAACACCATATATTTT
>.|TRBV10-3|TRBJ2-7|.
CAISPGQLTYEQYF
TGTGCCATCAGTCCCGGACAGTTAACCTACGAGCAGTACTTC
>.|TRBV7-9|TRBJ1-2|.
CASSLRQEDGYTF
TGTGCCAGCAGCCTTCGACAGGAGGATGGCTACACCTTC
>.|TRBV11-2|TRBJ1-1|TRBD1
CASSPGQGRMNTEAFF
TGTGCCAGCAGCCCGGGACAGGGGAGGATGAACACTGAAGCTTTCTTT
>.|TRBV7-2|TRBJ2-5|.
CASSLGRLQRETQYF
TGTGCCAGCAGTCTCGGTCGGCTACAAAGGGAGACCCAGTACTTC
>.|TRBV20-1|TRBJ2-3|.
CSARNSDTQYF
TGCAGTGCTAGAAACTCAGATACGCAGTATTTT
>medium-sized|TRBV29-1|TRBJ2-7|TRBD1
CSVERSAGGGKREQYF
TGCAGCGTTGAACGATCTGCAGGGGGTGGGAAGAGAGAGCAGTACTTC
>.|TRBV28|TRBJ1-2|TRBD1
CASISGTGVGYTF
TGTGCCAGCATCTCCGGGACAGGGGTTGGCTACACCTTC
>.|TRBV15|TRBJ1-2|TRBD1
CATSKGQVVYGYTF
TGTGCCACCAGCAAGGGACAGGTGGTCTATGGCTACACCTTC
>.|TRBV27|TRBJ2-2|.
CASSLYTGELFF
TGTGCCAGCAGTTTATACACCGGGGAGCTGTTTTTT
>few|TRBV5-1|TRBJ2-3|.
CASSSRDTTDTQYF
TGCGCCAGCAGCTCCCGGGACACCACAGATACGCAGTATTTT
>.|TRBV7-3|TRBJ2-5|TRBD1
CASSSSGTGKVTQYF
TGTGCCAGCAGTTCGTCCGGGACAGGGAAGGTGACCCAGTACTTC
>.|TRBV12-1|TRBJ1-4|.
CASSFGGGPANEKLFF
TGTGCCAGCAGCTTTGGGGGTGGGCCGGCTAATGAAAAACTGTTTTTT
>.|TRBV6-5|TRBJ1-4|TRBD1
CASSLQGANEKLFF
TGTGCCAGCTCCCTACAGGGGGCTAATGAAAAACTGTTTTTT
>.|TRBV30|TRBJ1-1|TRBD1
CAWAGTGNTEAFF
TGTGCCTGGGCTGGGACAGGGAACACTGAAGCTTTCTTT
>.|TRBV6-5|TRBJ2-2|TRBD1
CASSLTGPNTGELFF
TGTGCCAGCAGCTTGACAGGGCCGAACACCGGGGAGCTGTTTTTT
>.|TRBV30|TRBJ1-5|.
CAWRLGGRNQPQHF
TGTGCCTGGAGACTAGGGGGGCGGAATCAGCCCCAGCATTTT
>.|TRBV7-2|TRBJ1-2|.
CASSLRGSGILLYGYTF
TGTGCCAGCAGCCTTAGAGGGTCAGGGATCCTTTTGTATGGCTACACCTTC
>.|TRBV11-3|TRBJ2-2|.
CASSNGDGNTGELFF
TGTGCCAGCAGCAATGGGGACGGGAACACCGGGGAGCTGTTTTTT
>.|TRBV5-1|TRBJ1-2|.
CASSLAVDSSYGYTF
TGCGCCAGCAGCTTGGCCGTAGACAGTTCCTATGGCTACACCTTC